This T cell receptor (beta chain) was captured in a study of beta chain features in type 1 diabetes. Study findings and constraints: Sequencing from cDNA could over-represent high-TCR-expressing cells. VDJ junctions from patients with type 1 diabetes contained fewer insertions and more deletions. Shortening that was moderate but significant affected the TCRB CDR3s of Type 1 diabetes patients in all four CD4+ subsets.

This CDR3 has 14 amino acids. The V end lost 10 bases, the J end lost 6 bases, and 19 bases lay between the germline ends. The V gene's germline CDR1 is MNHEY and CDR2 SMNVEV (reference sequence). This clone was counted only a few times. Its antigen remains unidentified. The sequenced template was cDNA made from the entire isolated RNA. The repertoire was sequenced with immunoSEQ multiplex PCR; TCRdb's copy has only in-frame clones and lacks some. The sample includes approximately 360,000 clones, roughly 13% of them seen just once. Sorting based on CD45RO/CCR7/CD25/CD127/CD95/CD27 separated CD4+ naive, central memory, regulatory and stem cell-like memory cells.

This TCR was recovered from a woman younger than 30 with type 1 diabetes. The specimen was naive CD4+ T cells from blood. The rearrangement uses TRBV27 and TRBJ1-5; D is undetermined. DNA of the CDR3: TGTGCCACATTACCCCCCGGGAAATTTCAGCCCCAGCATTTT. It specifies CATLPPGKFQPQHF.